A selection of T cell receptor beta chains follows, all from one sample in a study of blood T cell repertoires in COVID-19. TCRdb's table, derived via immunoSEQ multiplex PCR, lists solely in-frame clones and lacks some. The data show around 150,000 clones, about 86% seen once. The sequenced sample was PBMCs or T cells enriched from blood (not recorded which). These TCRs come from a middle-aged man who had recovered from COVID-19. The CDR3 runs from the conserved cysteine through the conserved F or W. The order of the fields is V gene, D gene, clone size, J gene, CDR3 protein, CDR3 DNA. The D gene is left open where the match is weak. Only part of the rows carry a size: once, few, many, or a class if the clone is expanded.

>TRBV4-1|.|.|TRBJ2-2
CASSQAPGQRTNTGELFF
TGCGCCAGCAGCCAAGCTCCCGGACAGCGCACGAACACCGGGGAGCTGTTTTTT
>TRBV7-9|.|.|TRBJ2-3
CASSFGNGGPLTDTQYF
TGTGCCAGCAGCTTCGGGAACGGGGGGCCACTCACAGATACGCAGTATTTT
>TRBV7-8|TRBD1|.|TRBJ2-2
CASSLRTGEGWLFF
TGTGCCAGCAGCTTAAGGACAGGGGAGGGGTGGCTGTTTTTT
>TRBV9|TRBD2|.|TRBJ2-3
CASSVGASGTTDTQYF
TGTGCCAGCAGCGTAGGGGCTAGCGGGACCACAGATACGCAGTATTTT
>TRBV5-1|TRBD1|.|TRBJ2-3
CASSPDRVMGDTQYF
TGCGCCAGCAGCCCGGACAGGGTCATGGGAGATACGCAGTATTTT
>TRBV6-1|TRBD1|.|TRBJ1-2
CASSETGDSYYGYTF
TGTGCCAGCAGTGAAACCGGGGACAGTTACTATGGCTACACCTTC
>TRBV5-4|TRBD2|.|TRBJ2-1
CASAPNGGTSYNEQFF
TGTGCCAGCGCCCCAAACGGGGGGACCTCCTACAATGAGCAGTTCTTC
>TRBV10-3|.|once|TRBJ1-1
CAISVGQENTEAFF
TGTGCCATCAGTGTAGGCCAGGAGAACACTGAAGCTTTCTTT
>TRBV12-3/TRBV12-4|.|.|TRBJ2-1
CASSFTGNEQFF
TGTGCCAGCAGTTTTACGGGCAATGAGCAGTTCTTC
>TRBV7-9|TRBD1|.|TRBJ1-2
CASSPGTGVGYTF
TGTGCCAGCAGCCCAGGGACAGGGGTAGGCTACACCTTC
>TRBV3-1/TRBV3-2|TRBD1|few|TRBJ2-1
CASSPGTADEQFF
TGTGCCAGCAGCCCGGGGACAGCGGATGAGCAGTTCTTC
>TRBV6-4|TRBD2|.|TRBJ2-2
CASSDGTRLPRELFF
TGTGCCAGCAGTGACGGGACTAGGCTACCCCGGGAGCTGTTTTTT
>TRBV13|.|.|TRBJ1-1
CASSFGDRTSAEAFF
TGTGCCAGCAGCTTTGGAGACAGGACGAGCGCTGAAGCTTTCTTT
>TRBV7-8|TRBD2|.|TRBJ2-5
CASSLGTSSGGTQYF
TGTGCCAGCAGCTTAGGGACTAGCTCCGGAGGGACCCAGTACTTC
>TRBV7-2|.|.|TRBJ1-4
CASSPRPTARGEKLFF
TGTGCCAGCAGCCCCCGCCCGACTGCCCGGGGTGAAAAACTGTTTTTT
>TRBV7-9|TRBD1|.|TRBJ1-4
CASSRATTGGSEKLFF
TGTGCCAGCAGCCGCGCAACCACAGGGGGCAGCGAAAAACTGTTTTTT
>TRBV5-1|TRBD2|.|TRBJ2-3
CASSLAAGGTDTQYF
TGCGCCAGCAGCTTGGCCGCGGGGGGCACAGATACGCAGTATTTT
>TRBV7-2|.|once|TRBJ1-3
CASSKRRGTGNTIYF
TGTGCCAGCAGCAAAAGGAGGGGTACTGGAAACACCATATATTTT
>TRBV7-3|TRBD1|.|TRBJ1-2
CASSLMGQGRGGYTF
TGTGCCAGCAGCTTGATGGGACAGGGGAGGGGTGGCTACACCTTC
>TRBV6-8|TRBD1|few|TRBJ2-3
CASNEHQGATDTQYF
TGTGCCAGCAATGAACATCAGGGGGCCACAGATACGCAGTATTTT
>TRBV7-2|.|.|TRBJ2-5
CASSLAGRRETQYF
TGTGCCAGCAGCTTAGCAGGGCGGAGGGAGACCCAGTACTTC
>TRBV2|.|.|TRBJ2-3
CASSLTGRTDTQYF
TGTGCCAGCAGTTTAACAGGGCGAACAGATACGCAGTATTTT
>TRBV4-3|.|.|TRBJ2-7
CASSKAGDPAYEQYF
TGCGCCAGCAGCAAAGCAGGGGACCCTGCCTACGAGCAGTACTTC
>TRBV7-2|TRBD2|.|TRBJ2-1
CASRSGTSTYNEQFF
TGTGCCAGCAGATCAGGGACTAGCACATACAATGAGCAGTTCTTC
>TRBV5-4|.|.|TRBJ2-1
CASKGATGSSYNEQFF
TGTGCCAGCAAAGGGGCGACAGGTTCCTCCTACAATGAGCAGTTCTTC
>TRBV5-1|TRBD2|.|TRBJ2-1
CASSPGLAGGIGNEQFF
TGCGCCAGCAGCCCGGGACTAGCGGGGGGAATCGGGAATGAGCAGTTCTTC
>TRBV12-5|TRBD1|.|TRBJ2-2
CASGFGGTGYTGELFF
TGTGCTAGTGGTTTTGGGGGGACAGGGTACACCGGGGAGCTGTTTTTT
>TRBV6-5|.|few|TRBJ1-1
CASSERVPNTEAFF
TGTGCCAGCAGCGAGAGGGTCCCGAACACTGAAGCTTTCTTT
>TRBV7-2|.|few|TRBJ1-2
CASSGPDIRGYGYTF
TGTGCCAGCAGCGGGCCGGACATAAGAGGCTATGGCTACACCTTC
>TRBV27|TRBD1|.|TRBJ1-1
CASSLLPGQGNTEAFF
TGTGCCAGCAGTCTTCTTCCGGGACAGGGAAACACTGAAGCTTTCTTT
>TRBV19|.|.|TRBJ2-1
CASSIGALVRARQFF
TGTGCCAGTAGTATAGGGGCCCTAGTCAGGGCGAGGCAGTTCTTC
>TRBV7-3|TRBD2|.|TRBJ2-1
CASSLGFLAGGYNEQFF
TGTGCCAGCAGCTTAGGCTTTTTAGCGGGGGGCTACAATGAGCAGTTCTTC
>TRBV5-1|TRBD1|once|TRBJ1-2
CASSWGQGYGYTF
TGCGCCAGCAGCTGGGGACAGGGGTATGGCTACACCTTC
>TRBV4-1|TRBD2|.|TRBJ2-1
CASSQHLAGESYNEQFF
TGCGCCAGCAGCCAGCATCTAGCGGGGGAATCCTACAATGAGCAGTTCTTC
>TRBV9|.|.|TRBJ2-7
CASSVAGRGGEQYF
TGTGCCAGCAGCGTAGCAGGCAGGGGTGGAGAGCAGTACTTC
>TRBV2|.|.|TRBJ1-6
CASIRTGNSPLHF
TGTGCCAGTATTCGGACGGGAAATTCACCCCTCCACTTT
>TRBV19|TRBD2|.|TRBJ2-4
CASSRAGGGGSKNIQYF
TGTGCCAGTAGTAGGGCGGGGGGCGGAGGGTCCAAAAACATTCAGTACTTC
>TRBV7-9|TRBD2|.|TRBJ2-5
CASSLGSGGETQYF
TGTGCCAGCAGCTTAGGCTCGGGAGGGGAGACCCAGTACTTC
>TRBV6-5|.|.|TRBJ1-2
CASSFTGYGYTF
TGTGCCAGCAGTTTCACCGGCTATGGCTACACCTTC
>TRBV9|TRBD1|.|TRBJ1-3
CASSVGPTTGGGGNTIYF
TGTGCCAGCAGCGTAGGCCCTACGACAGGGGGAGGAGGAAACACCATATATTTT
>TRBV10-3|TRBD1|.|TRBJ1-1
CAISETGQGNTEAFF
TGTGCCATCAGTGAGACCGGACAGGGGAACACTGAAGCTTTCTTT
>TRBV2|.|.|TRBJ1-2
CASSPSGANIGGYTF
TGTGCCAGCAGTCCTAGCGGGGCGAATATCGGGGGCTACACCTTC
>TRBV4-1|.|.|TRBJ1-5
CASSWEGAFNQPQHF
TGCGCCAGCAGTTGGGAAGGGGCTTTCAATCAGCCCCAGCATTTT
>TRBV18|TRBD1|.|TRBJ2-7
CASSPGQGPYEQYF
TGTGCCAGCTCACCGGGACAGGGCCCCTACGAGCAGTACTTC
>TRBV7-9|.|.|TRBJ1-4
CASSLAGASEKLFF
TGTGCCAGCAGCTTAGCAGGGGCGAGTGAAAAACTGTTTTTT
>TRBV5-1|.|.|TRBJ2-5
CASSLEGQGSGETQYF
TGCGCCAGCAGCTTGGAGGGGCAGGGGTCGGGAGAGACCCAGTACTTC
>TRBV30|.|.|TRBJ1-2
CAWSASGLGYGYTF
TGTGCCTGGAGTGCCTCAGGGCTTGGCTATGGCTACACCTTC
>TRBV7-8|TRBD1|.|TRBJ1-5
CASSLEGQGLNQPQHF
TGTGCCAGCAGCTTAGAAGGACAGGGGTTGAATCAGCCCCAGCATTTT
>TRBV7-2|.|.|TRBJ2-5
CASSLVRQETQYF
TGTGCCAGCAGCTTAGTGAGGCAGGAGACCCAGTACTTC
>TRBV18|.|once|TRBJ1-2
CASSPRTALGNYGYTF
TGTGCCAGCTCACCTCGGACAGCTCTAGGGAACTATGGCTACACCTTC
>TRBV7-3|.|.|TRBJ2-7
CASSPPSSYEQYF
TGTGCCAGCAGCCCGCCTAGCTCCTACGAGCAGTACTTC
>TRBV2|.|few|TRBJ1-6
CASSTGGLNSPLHF
TGTGCCAGCAGCACGGGGGGGCTCAATTCACCCCTCCACTTT
>TRBV2|TRBD2|.|TRBJ2-1
CASSEERGGSGEQFF
TGTGCCAGCAGTGAGGAGCGGGGGGGCTCAGGTGAGCAGTTCTTC